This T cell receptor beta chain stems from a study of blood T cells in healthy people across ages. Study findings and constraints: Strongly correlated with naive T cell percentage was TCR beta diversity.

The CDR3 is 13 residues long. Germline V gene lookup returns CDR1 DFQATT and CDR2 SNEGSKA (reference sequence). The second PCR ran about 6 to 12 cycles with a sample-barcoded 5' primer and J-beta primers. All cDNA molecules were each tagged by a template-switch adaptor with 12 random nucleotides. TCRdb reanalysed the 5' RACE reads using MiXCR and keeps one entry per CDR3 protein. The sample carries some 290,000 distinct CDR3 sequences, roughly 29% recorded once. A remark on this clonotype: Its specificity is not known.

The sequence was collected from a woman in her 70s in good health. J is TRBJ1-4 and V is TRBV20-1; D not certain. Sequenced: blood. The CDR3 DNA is TGCAGGGCAAAAGACGGAACTAATGAAAAACTGTTTTTT. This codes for CRAKDGTNEKLFF.